This T cell receptor beta chain was obtained from a study of OX40 agonist ivuxolimab in advanced cancers. Repertoires were generated with immunoSEQ multiplex PCR, while TCRdb's copy carries only in-frame clones and drops some. The table lists about 75,000 clones, 80% to 90% of them singletons. This receptor was obtained from an adult with an advanced solid tumor such as melanoma, head and neck, liver or kidney cancer. This sample comprised CD4+ or CD8+ T cells sorted from blood, obtained in a trial of the OX40 agonist ivuxolimab.

The CDR3 loop is CATSRDRWNTEAFF. CDR3 in DNA: TGTGCCACCAGCAGAGATCGGTGGAACACTGAAGCTTTCTTT. This rearrangement joins TRBV15 to TRBJ1-1; no reliable D call. The V and J ends lost 0 bases and 1 base respectively, with 6 bases between them. Germline-derived CDR1 and CDR2 are LNHNV and YYDKDF (reference sequence). The CDR3 is 14 residues long.